This is a list of T cell receptor beta chains from one sample in a study of control samples from healthy donors and cancer patients. The method was immunoSEQ multiplex PCR; TCRdb's version includes in-frame clones alone and lacks a portion of them. The sample shows 80,000 or so clones, roughly 94% of them seen only once. Sample: blood. These receptor sequences come from a woman in her 40s in good health. Each CDR3 is given with its conserved first and last residue. D genes are given only for firm matches. Expanded clones are given a class, and other clones once, few, many or no size at all.

v_gene,j_gene,abundance,d_gene,CDR3aa,CDR3nt
TRBV5-4,TRBJ1-2,-,TRBD1,CASSPRDRGRRYTF,TGTGCCAGCAGCCCGAGGGACAGGGGGCGTAGATACACCTTC
TRBV4-1,TRBJ2-7,-,-,CASSLNPTVRWYEQYF,TGCGCCAGCAGCCTCAATCCGACAGTTCGGTGGTACGAGCAGTACTTC
TRBV5-1,TRBJ2-3,-,TRBD2,CASSSQGLAGGPREPDTQYF,TGCGCCAGCAGCTCGCAGGGACTAGCGGGGGGGCCCAGGGAGCCAGATACGCAGTATTTT
TRBV4-2,TRBJ1-2,-,TRBD1,CASSQGSTGYYGYTF,TGTGCCAGCAGCCAAGGTTCGACAGGGTACTATGGCTACACCTTC
TRBV20-1,TRBJ2-7,-,-,CSASTSRTYEQYF,TGCAGTGCTAGTACTAGCAGGACCTACGAGCAGTACTTC
TRBV5-4,TRBJ1-2,-,-,CASSLGGNLNYGYTF,TGTGCCAGCAGCTTGGGTGGGAATCTTAACTATGGCTACACCTTC
TRBV2,TRBJ2-3,-,-,CASSDGPITDTQYF,TGTGCCAGCAGTGATGGACCCATCACAGATACGCAGTATTTT
TRBV7-9,TRBJ1-2,-,-,CASSSDSNYGYTF,TGTGCCAGCAGCTCGGACAGCAACTATGGCTACACCTTC
TRBV19,TRBJ1-1,once,-,CASSILLDTEAFF,TGTGCCAGTAGTATCCTTTTAGACACTGAAGCTTTCTTT
TRBV28,TRBJ1-2,-,TRBD1,CASSWAGGPYGYTF,TGTGCCAGCAGTTGGGCAGGGGGACCCTATGGCTACACCTTC
TRBV5-8,TRBJ2-2,-,TRBD2,CASRLAGGAGELFF,TGTGCCAGCCGGCTAGCGGGAGGAGCCGGGGAGCTGTTTTTT
TRBV12-3/TRBV12-4,TRBJ1-1,-,-,CATEPEAFF,TGTGCCACCGAACCGGAAGCTTTCTTT
TRBV18,TRBJ1-5,-,-,CASSPPGAQGNQPQHF,TGTGCCAGCTCACCACCGGGGGCACAGGGCAATCAGCCCCAGCATTTT
TRBV7-9,TRBJ2-1,-,-,CASSTLSVAAYNEQFF,TGTGCCAGCAGCACCCTCTCGGTAGCGGCCTACAATGAGCAGTTCTTC
TRBV19,TRBJ2-5,-,-,CASNNGFLETQYF,TGTGCCAGTAATAATGGTTTCCTAGAGACCCAGTACTTC
TRBV21-1,TRBJ1-5,-,-,CASSPGTGACQPQHF,TGTGCCAGCAGCCCCGGCACGGGGGCGTGTCAGCCCCAGCATTTT
TRBV4-3,TRBJ1-1,once,-,CASSQDWATEAFF,TGCGCCAGCAGCCAAGACTGGGCCACTGAAGCTTTCTTT
TRBV7-2,TRBJ2-5,once,-,CASSFLHPYRDQYF,TGTGCCAGCAGCTTCTTACACCCCTATAGAGACCAGTACTTC
TRBV14,TRBJ2-1,-,TRBD2,CASSQDELAGGSSYNEQFF,TGTGCCAGCAGCCAAGATGAACTAGCGGGGGGGAGCTCCTACAATGAGCAGTTCTTC
TRBV7-9,TRBJ1-2,-,-,CASSFGGDRGYTF,TGTGCCAGCAGCTTCGGGGGCGATCGTGGCTACACCTTC
TRBV27,TRBJ1-5,-,-,CASSLGGAINQPQHF,TGTGCCAGCAGTTTGGGAGGGGCGATCAATCAGCCCCAGCATTTT
TRBV5-4,TRBJ2-2,-,-,CASSPRGRGAETGELFF,TGTGCCAGCAGCCCTAGGGGAAGGGGCGCTGAGACCGGGGAGCTGTTTTTT
TRBV4-3,TRBJ1-4,few,-,CASSQDLSGSGAEKLFF,TGCGCCAGCAGCCAAGATCTTTCCGGATCCGGAGCCGAAAAACTGTTTTTT
TRBV7-2,TRBJ2-3,-,-,CASSFSITDTQYF,TGTGCCAGCAGCTTTTCAATCACAGATACGCAGTATTTT
TRBV7-3,TRBJ2-1,-,TRBD2,CASSSGGSSYNEQFF,TGTGCCAGCAGCTCGGGGGGTAGCTCCTACAATGAGCAGTTCTTC
TRBV10-2,TRBJ2-6,-,TRBD1,CASRVQGASGANVLTF,TGCGCCAGCCGGGTGCAGGGGGCTTCTGGGGCCAACGTCCTGACTTTC
TRBV7-3,TRBJ2-5,-,-,CASSLTGEGETQYF,TGTGCCAGCAGCTTAACGGGGGAAGGAGAGACCCAGTACTTC
TRBV29-1,TRBJ2-5,-,TRBD2,CSSPGGSWETQYF,TGCAGCTCCCCGGGGGGTTCATGGGAGACCCAGTACTTC
TRBV7-9,TRBJ2-7,-,TRBD2,CASSPGLAGSGEQYF,TGTGCCAGCAGCCCAGGACTAGCGGGGTCGGGCGAGCAGTACTTC
TRBV19,TRBJ2-2,-,TRBD1,CASSATGGTGELFF,TGTGCCAGTAGTGCGACAGGGGGTACCGGGGAGCTGTTTTTT
TRBV29-1,TRBJ2-3,-,-,CSVWGEVTDTQYF,TGCAGCGTTTGGGGGGAGGTCACAGATACGCAGTATTTT
TRBV3-1/TRBV3-2,TRBJ2-3,-,TRBD2,CASRQSETSGVSDTQYF,TGTGCCAGCAGACAATCAGAGACTAGCGGGGTCTCAGATACGCAGTATTTT
TRBV24-1,TRBJ2-2,-,-,CATSGRLSGELFF,TGTGCCACCAGTGGACGGTTGTCCGGGGAGCTGTTTTTT
TRBV28,TRBJ1-4,-,-,CASSLPGKRNEKLFF,TGTGCCAGCAGTTTGCCAGGCAAACGAAATGAAAAACTGTTTTTT
TRBV29-1,TRBJ2-2,-,-,CSATGVGGELFF,TGCAGCGCTACCGGGGTCGGGGGGGAGCTGTTTTTT
TRBV29-1,TRBJ1-2,-,-,CSVDGGAEGYTF,TGCAGCGTCGATGGGGGGGCAGAGGGCTACACCTTC
TRBV28,TRBJ1-5,-,-,CASSPLGILKRPQHF,TGTGCCAGCAGTCCCCTGGGCATACTCAAACGGCCCCAGCATTTT
TRBV3-1/TRBV3-2,TRBJ2-7,-,-,CASSQDPWRGYEQYF,TGTGCCAGCAGCCAAGATCCTTGGCGGGGCTACGAGCAGTACTTC
TRBV6-4,TRBJ2-1,-,TRBD1,CASSDAGGAKGDEQFF,TGTGCCAGCAGTGACGCAGGGGGCGCAAAGGGCGATGAGCAGTTCTTC
TRBV2,TRBJ2-1,-,-,CASPERGIPSYNEQFF,TGTGCCAGCCCCGAGCGAGGGATCCCTTCCTACAATGAGCAGTTCTTC
TRBV5-8,TRBJ1-2,-,-,CASSPWVGAGVYGYTF,TGTGCCAGCAGCCCCTGGGTTGGGGCGGGGGTCTATGGCTACACCTTC
TRBV7-9,TRBJ2-1,-,TRBD2,CASSLFLAGTISSYNEQFF,TGTGCCAGCAGCTTGTTCCTAGCGGGAACCATTAGCTCCTACAATGAGCAGTTCTTC
TRBV7-9,TRBJ1-4,-,-,CASSLAGLNEKLFF,TGTGCCAGCAGCTTAGCTGGCCTTAATGAAAAACTGTTTTTT
TRBV5-6,TRBJ1-2,-,-,CASRNWVGRGDGYTF,TGTGCCAGCAGGAATTGGGTGGGCAGGGGAGATGGCTACACCTTC
TRBV7-9,TRBJ2-1,-,TRBD2,CASSNSGSSYNEQFF,TGTGCCAGCAGCAATAGCGGGAGCTCCTACAATGAGCAGTTCTTC
TRBV7-6,TRBJ1-1,-,-,CASSPPTGVNTEAFF,TGTGCCAGCAGCCCTCCGACAGGAGTAAACACTGAAGCTTTCTTT
TRBV9,TRBJ2-5,-,-,CASSVFNGRQETQYF,TGTGCCAGCAGCGTATTCAACGGTCGCCAAGAGACCCAGTACTTC
TRBV6-5,TRBJ1-2,-,-,CASSTSGGSNYGYTF,TGTGCCAGCAGTACATCGGGGGGATCTAACTATGGCTACACCTTC
TRBV11-2,TRBJ1-2,-,-,CASSLDDIVGYGYTF,TGTGCCAGCAGCTTAGACGACATTGTTGGCTATGGCTACACCTTC
TRBV7-2,TRBJ2-5,-,TRBD2,CASSLGLAGVFETQYF,TGTGCCAGCAGCTTAGGACTAGCGGGAGTTTTTGAGACCCAGTACTTC
TRBV6-2/TRBV6-3,TRBJ1-6,once,-,CASSPQIEGGSPLHF,TGTGCCAGCAGCCCCCAGATAGAGGGAGGATCACCCCTCCACTTT
TRBV19,TRBJ2-6,-,-,CASEIEGTNSGANVLTF,TGTGCCAGTGAAATAGAGGGGACCAACTCTGGGGCCAACGTCCTGACTTTC
TRBV20-1,TRBJ1-2,-,-,CSARDFGYTF,TGCAGTGCTAGAGATTTTGGCTACACCTTC
TRBV6-5,TRBJ2-7,-,TRBD2,CASKLGRAFYEQYF,TGTGCCAGCAAGCTGGGGAGGGCTTTTTACGAGCAGTACTTC
TRBV4-1,TRBJ2-1,-,-,CASSQTDMSYNEQFF,TGCGCCAGCAGCCAGACAGATATGTCCTACAATGAGCAGTTCTTC
TRBV7-6,TRBJ2-7,-,-,CASSLAELGEQYF,TGTGCCAGCAGCTTAGCGGAGTTGGGTGAGCAGTACTTC
TRBV6-5,TRBJ1-4,-,-,CASSSPAGATNEKLFF,TGTGCCAGCAGTTCCCCCGCGGGGGCCACTAATGAAAAACTGTTTTTT